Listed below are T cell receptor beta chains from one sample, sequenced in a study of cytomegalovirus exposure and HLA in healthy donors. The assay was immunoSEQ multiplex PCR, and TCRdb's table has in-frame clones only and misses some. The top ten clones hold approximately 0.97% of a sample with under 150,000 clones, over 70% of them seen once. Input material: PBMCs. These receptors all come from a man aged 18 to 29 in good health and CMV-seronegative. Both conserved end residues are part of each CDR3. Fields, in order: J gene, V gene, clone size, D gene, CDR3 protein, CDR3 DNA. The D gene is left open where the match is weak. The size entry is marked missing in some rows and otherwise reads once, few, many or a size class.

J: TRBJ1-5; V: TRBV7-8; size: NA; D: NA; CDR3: CASSLRTVKDQPQHF; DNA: TGTGCCAGCAGCCTGAGGACAGTAAAGGATCAGCCCCAGCATTTT
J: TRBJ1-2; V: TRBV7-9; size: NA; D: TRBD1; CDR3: CASSFAGGDYGYTF; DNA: TGTGCCAGCAGCTTCGCAGGGGGAGACTATGGCTACACCTTC
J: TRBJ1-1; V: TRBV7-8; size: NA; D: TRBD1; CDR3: CASRAPGQGAGTEAFF; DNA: TGTGCCAGCAGGGCACCGGGACAGGGGGCTGGCACTGAAGCTTTCTTT
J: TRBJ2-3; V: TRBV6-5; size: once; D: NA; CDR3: CASRTAQGTDTQYF; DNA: TGTGCCAGCAGAACGGCACAGGGCACAGATACGCAGTATTTT
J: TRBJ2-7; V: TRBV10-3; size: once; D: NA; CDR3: CAPPKYEQYF; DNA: TGTGCCCCCCCGAAATACGAGCAGTACTTC
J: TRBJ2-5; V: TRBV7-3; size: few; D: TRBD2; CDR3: CASSSRGSLAAQETQYF; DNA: TGTGCCAGCAGCTCAAGGGGGTCACTAGCGGCTCAAGAGACCCAGTACTTC
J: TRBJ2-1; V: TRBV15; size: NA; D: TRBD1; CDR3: CATSRERTGGNEQFF; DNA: TGTGCCACCAGCAGAGAAAGGACAGGGGGGAATGAGCAGTTCTTC
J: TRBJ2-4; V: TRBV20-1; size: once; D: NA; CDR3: CSVGKEGIQYF; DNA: TGCAGTGTAGGGAAGGAGGGCATTCAGTACTTC
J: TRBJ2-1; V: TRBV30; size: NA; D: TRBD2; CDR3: CAWSGGLAQYNEQFF; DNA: TGTGCCTGGAGTGGAGGACTAGCGCAATACAATGAGCAGTTCTTC
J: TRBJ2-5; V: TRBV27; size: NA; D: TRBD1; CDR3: CASSLGDRDRETQYF; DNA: TGTGCCAGCAGTTTAGGAGACAGGGACCGGGAGACCCAGTACTTC
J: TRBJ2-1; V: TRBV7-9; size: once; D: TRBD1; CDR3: CASSSDRGPHNEQFF; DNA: TGTGCCAGCAGTTCCGACAGGGGGCCCCACAATGAGCAGTTCTTC
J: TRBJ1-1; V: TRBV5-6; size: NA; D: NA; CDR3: CASSNGQFLNTEAFF; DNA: TGTGCCAGCAGCAATGGACAGTTTCTGAACACTGAAGCTTTCTTT
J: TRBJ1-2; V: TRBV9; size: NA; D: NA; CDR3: CASSVGTGSYGYTF; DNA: TGTGCCAGCAGCGTAGGTACAGGGTCCTATGGCTACACCTTC
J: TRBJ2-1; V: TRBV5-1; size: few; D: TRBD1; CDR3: CASSLGQDYNEQFF; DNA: TGCGCCAGCAGCTTAGGACAGGACTACAATGAGCAGTTCTTC
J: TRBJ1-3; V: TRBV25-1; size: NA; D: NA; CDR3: CASSESALPSGNTIYF; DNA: TGTGCCAGCAGTGAATCTGCACTCCCTTCTGGAAACACCATATATTTT
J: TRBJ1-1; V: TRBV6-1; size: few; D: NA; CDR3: CASSLGLLNTEAFF; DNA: TGTGCCAGCAGCCTGGGACTCTTGAACACTGAAGCTTTCTTT
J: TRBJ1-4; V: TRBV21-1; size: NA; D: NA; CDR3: CASGGGGKATNEKLFF; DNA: TGTGCCAGCGGGGGTGGGGGGAAGGCAACTAATGAAAAACTGTTTTTT
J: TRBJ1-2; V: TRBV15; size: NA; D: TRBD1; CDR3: CATSSGVDRGPFNYGYTF; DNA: TGTGCCACCAGCAGTGGGGTGGACAGGGGCCCTTTCAACTATGGCTACACCTTC
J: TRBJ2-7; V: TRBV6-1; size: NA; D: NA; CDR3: CASTRMTESYEQYF; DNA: TGTGCCAGCACCAGAATGACAGAGTCCTACGAGCAGTACTTC
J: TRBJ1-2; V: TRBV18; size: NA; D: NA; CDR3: CASSPGSGTQIYGYTF; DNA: TGTGCCAGCTCACCAGGTTCCGGGACACAGATCTATGGCTACACCTTC